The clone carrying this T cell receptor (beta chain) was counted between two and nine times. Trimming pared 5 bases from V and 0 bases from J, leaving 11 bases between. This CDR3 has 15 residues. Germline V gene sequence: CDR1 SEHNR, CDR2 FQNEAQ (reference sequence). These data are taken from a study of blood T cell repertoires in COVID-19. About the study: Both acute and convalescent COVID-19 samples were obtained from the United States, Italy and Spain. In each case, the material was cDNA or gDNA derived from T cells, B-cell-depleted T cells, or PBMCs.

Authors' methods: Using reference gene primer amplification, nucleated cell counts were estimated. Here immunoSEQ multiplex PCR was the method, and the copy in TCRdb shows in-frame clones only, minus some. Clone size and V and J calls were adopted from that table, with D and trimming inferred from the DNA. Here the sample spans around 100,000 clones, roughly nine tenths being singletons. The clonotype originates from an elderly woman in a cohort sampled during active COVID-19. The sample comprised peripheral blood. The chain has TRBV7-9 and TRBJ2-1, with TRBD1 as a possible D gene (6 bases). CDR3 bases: TGTGCCAGCAGCGCAGGACAGAGCTCCTACAATGAGCAGTTCTTC. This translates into CASSAGQSSYNEQFF. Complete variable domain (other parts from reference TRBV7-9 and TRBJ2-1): DTGVSQNPRHKITKRGQNVTFRCDPISEHNRLYWYRQTLGQGPEFLTYFQNEAQLEKSRLLSDRFSAERPKGSFSTLEIQRTEQGDSAMYLCASSAGQSSYNEQFFGPGTRLTVL.